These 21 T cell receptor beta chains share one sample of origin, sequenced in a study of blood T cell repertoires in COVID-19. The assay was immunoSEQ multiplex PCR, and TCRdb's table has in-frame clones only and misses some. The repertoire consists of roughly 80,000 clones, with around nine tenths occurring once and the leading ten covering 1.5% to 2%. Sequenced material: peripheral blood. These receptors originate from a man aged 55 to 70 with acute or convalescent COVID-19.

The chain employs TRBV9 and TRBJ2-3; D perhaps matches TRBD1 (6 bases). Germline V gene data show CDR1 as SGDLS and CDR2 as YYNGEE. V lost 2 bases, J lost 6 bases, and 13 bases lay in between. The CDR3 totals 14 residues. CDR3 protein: CASSVSGGPDTQYF. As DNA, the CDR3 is TGTGCCAGCAGCGTCAGTGGGGGCCCGGATACGCAGTATTTT.

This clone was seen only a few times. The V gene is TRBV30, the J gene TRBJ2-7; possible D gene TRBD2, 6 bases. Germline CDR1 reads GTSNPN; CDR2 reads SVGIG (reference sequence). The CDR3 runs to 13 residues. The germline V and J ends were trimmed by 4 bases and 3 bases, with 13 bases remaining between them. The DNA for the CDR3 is TGTGCCTGGAATAGGGACTCCCTCTACGAGCAGTACTTC. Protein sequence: CAWNRDSLYEQYF.

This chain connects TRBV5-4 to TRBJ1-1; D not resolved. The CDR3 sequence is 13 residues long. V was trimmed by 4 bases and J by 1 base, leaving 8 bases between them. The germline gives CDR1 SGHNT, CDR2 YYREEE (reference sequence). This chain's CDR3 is CASSGPKNTEAFF. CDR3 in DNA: TGTGCCAGCAGCGGGCCGAAGAACACTGAAGCTTTCTTT. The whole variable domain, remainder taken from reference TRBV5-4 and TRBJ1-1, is ETGVTQSPTHLIKTRGQQVTLRCSSQSGHNTVSWYQQALGQGPQFIFQYYREEENGRGNFPPRFSGLQFPNYSSELNVNALELDDSALYLCASSGPKNTEAFFGQGTRLTVV.

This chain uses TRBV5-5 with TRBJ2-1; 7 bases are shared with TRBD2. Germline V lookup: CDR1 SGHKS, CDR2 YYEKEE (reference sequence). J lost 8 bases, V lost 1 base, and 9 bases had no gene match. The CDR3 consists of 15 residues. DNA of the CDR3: TGTGCCAGCAGCTTGCTCGACGGGAGGACGGATGAGCAGTTCTTC. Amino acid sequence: CASSLLDGRTDEQFF.

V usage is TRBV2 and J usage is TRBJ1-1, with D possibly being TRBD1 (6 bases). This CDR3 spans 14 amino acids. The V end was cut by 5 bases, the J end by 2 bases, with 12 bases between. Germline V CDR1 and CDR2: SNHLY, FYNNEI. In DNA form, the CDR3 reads TGTGCCAGCAGTAACAGGGTAGAAAACACTGAAGCTTTCTTT. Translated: CASSNRVENTEAFF. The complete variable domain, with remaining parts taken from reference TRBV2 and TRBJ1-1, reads EPEVTQTPSHQVTQMGQEVILRCVPISNHLYFYWYRQILGQKVEFLVSFYNNEISEKSEIFDDQFSVERPDGSNFTLKIRSTKLEDSAMYFCASSNRVENTEAFFGQGTRLTVV.

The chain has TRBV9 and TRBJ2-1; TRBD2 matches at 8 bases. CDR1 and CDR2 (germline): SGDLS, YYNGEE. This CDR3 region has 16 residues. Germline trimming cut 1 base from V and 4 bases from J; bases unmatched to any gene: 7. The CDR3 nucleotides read TGTGCCAGCAGCGTATACGCTAGCGGGCCTTACAATGAGCAGTTCTTC. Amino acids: CASSVYASGPYNEQFF.

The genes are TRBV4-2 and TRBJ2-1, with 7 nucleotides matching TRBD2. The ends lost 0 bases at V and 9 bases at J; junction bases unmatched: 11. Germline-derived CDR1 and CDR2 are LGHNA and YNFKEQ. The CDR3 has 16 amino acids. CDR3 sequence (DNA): TGTGCCAGCAGCCAAGAAGGAGGGAGGGCTGGAAGTGAGCAGTTCTTC. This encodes CASSQEGGRAGSEQFF.

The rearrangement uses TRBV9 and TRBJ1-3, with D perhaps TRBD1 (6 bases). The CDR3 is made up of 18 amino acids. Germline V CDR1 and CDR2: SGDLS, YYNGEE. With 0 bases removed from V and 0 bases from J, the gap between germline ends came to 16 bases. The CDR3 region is CASSVAQGQGTSGNTIYF. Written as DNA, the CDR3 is TGTGCCAGCAGCGTAGCTCAGGGGCAGGGGACCTCTGGAAACACCATATATTTT.

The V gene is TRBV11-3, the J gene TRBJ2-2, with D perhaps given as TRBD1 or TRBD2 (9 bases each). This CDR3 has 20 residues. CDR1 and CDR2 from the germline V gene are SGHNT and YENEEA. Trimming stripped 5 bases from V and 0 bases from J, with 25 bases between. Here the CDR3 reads CASSPRTGASGISNTGELFF. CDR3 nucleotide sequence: TGTGCCAGCAGCCCGAGGACAGGGGCTAGCGGGATTTCGAACACCGGGGAGCTGTTTTTT.

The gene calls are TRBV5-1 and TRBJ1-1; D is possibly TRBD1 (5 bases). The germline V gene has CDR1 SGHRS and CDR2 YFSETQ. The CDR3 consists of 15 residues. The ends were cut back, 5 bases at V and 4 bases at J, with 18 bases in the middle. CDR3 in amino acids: CASRGDSGGSTEAFF. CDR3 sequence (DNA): TGCGCCAGCAGGGGGGACTCAGGAGGATCCACTGAAGCTTTCTTT.

The CDR3 protein is CASSPRDFTDTQYF. In DNA form, the CDR3 reads TGTGCCAGCAGCCCCCGGGATTTCACAGATACGCAGTATTTT. The V call is TRBV7-3, the J call TRBJ2-3; tentatively, D is TRBD2 (5 bases). Germline V lookup: CDR1 SGHTA, CDR2 FQGTGA. The CDR3 runs to 14 residues. V was pared by 5 bases and J by 2 bases, with 11 bases between.

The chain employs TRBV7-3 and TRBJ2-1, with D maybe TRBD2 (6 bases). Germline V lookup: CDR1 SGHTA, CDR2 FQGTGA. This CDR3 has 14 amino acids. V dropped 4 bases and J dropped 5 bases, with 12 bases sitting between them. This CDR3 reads CASSSMAGHNEQFF. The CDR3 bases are TGTGCCAGCAGCTCCATGGCGGGACACAATGAGCAGTTCTTC.

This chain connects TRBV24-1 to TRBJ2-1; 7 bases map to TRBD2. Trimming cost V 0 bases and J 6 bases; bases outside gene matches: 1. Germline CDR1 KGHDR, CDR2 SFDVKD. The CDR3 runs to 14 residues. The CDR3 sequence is CATSDLSSGNEQFF. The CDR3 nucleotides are TGTGCCACCAGTGATTTGTCTAGCGGCAATGAGCAGTTCTTC.

CDR3 amino acids: CASSGGQGYSYEQYF. DNA of the CDR3: TGTGCCAGCAGCGGGGGACAGGGCTACTCCTACGAGCAGTACTTC. The chain links TRBV11-3 to TRBJ2-7; 9 bases align to TRBD1. J gave up 0 bases and V 5 bases, and 5 bases lay outside the gene matches. The CDR3 length is 15 residues. Germline V gene lookup returns CDR1 SGHNT and CDR2 YENEEA.

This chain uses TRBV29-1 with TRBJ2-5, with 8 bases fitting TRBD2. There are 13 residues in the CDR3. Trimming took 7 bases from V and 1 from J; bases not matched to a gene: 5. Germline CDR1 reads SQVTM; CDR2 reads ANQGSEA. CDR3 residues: CSAGGGLQETQYF. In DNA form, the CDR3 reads TGCAGCGCCGGGGGGGGGCTCCAAGAGACCCAGTACTTC.

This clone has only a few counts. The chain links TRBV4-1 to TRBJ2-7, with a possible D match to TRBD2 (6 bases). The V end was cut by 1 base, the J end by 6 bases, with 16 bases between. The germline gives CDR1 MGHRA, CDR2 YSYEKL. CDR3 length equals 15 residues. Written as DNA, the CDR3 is TGCGCCAGCAGCCAAGGGGCGGGGCTGATCTCCGAGCAGTACTTC. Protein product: CASSQGAGLISEQYF.

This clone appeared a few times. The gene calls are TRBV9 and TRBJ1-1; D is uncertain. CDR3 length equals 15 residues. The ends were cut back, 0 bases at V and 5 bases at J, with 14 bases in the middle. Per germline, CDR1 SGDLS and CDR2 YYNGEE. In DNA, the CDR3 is TGTGCCAGCAGCGTAGGGGTGGGAACGGGGACTGAAGCTTTCTTT. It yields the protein CASSVGVGTGTEAFF.

For the CDR3, the DNA is TGCGCCAGCAGTCCCGGTGACAGGGGGATCTTGAATACGCAGTATTTT. Translation: CASSPGDRGILNTQYF. This chain links TRBV10-2 with TRBJ2-3, with 9 bases aligning to TRBD1. J was trimmed by 7 bases and V by 5 bases; bases with no gene match: 13. Germline V lookup: CDR1 WSHSY, CDR2 SAAADI. The CDR3 length is 16 residues.

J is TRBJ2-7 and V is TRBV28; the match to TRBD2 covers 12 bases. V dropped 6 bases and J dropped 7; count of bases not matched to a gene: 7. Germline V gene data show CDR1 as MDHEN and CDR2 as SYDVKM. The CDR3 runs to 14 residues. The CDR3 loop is CASRSSGRAGEQYF. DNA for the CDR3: TGTGCCAGCAGGTCTAGCGGGAGGGCCGGAGAGCAGTACTTC.

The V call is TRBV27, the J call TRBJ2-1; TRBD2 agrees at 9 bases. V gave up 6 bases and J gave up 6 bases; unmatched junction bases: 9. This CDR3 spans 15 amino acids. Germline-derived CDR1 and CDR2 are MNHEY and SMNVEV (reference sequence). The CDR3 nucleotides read TGTGCCAGCAGGCGGGGGGGACTAGCTGGCAATGAGCAGTTCTTC. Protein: CASRRGGLAGNEQFF.

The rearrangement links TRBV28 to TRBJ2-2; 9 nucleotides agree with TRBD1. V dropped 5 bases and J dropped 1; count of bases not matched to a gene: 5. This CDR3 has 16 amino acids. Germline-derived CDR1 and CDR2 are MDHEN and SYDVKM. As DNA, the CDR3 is TGTGCCAGCAGTGATCCGGGACAGGGGAACACCGGGGAGCTGTTTTTT. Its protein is CASSDPGQGNTGELFF.